A single sample gave rise to the 5 T cell receptor beta chains below, sequenced in a study of shared clonotypes between healthy human individuals. Sequencing used immunoSEQ multiplex PCR; TCRdb keeps in-frame clones, though not all of them. The sample has 2 million to 2.5 million clones; roughly 95% are singletons. The sequenced sample consisted of naive CD4+ T cells sorted from blood. The subset here: CD45RA+ positively selected. Receptor source: a man between 18 and 29 years old in good health.

The chain recombines TRBV11-2 with TRBJ2-2, with 10 bases lining up with TRBD1. With 4 bases clipped from V and 0 bases from J, the junction kept 11 bases outside the gene matches. The CDR3 spans 19 residues. The germline gives CDR1 SGHAT, CDR2 FQNNGV. The CDR3 DNA follows: TGTGCCAGCAGCTCTCCGGGACAGGGGTGGATCGCGAACACCGGGGAGCTGTTTTTT. It encodes CASSSPGQGWIANTGELFF.

This chain joins TRBV18 and TRBJ2-7, with D possibly TRBD1 on 5 matching bases. Trimming took 0 bases from V and 3 from J, leaving 9 bases between them. Germline V lookup: CDR1 KGHSH, CDR2 LQKENI. The CDR3 runs 14 residues. CDR3: CASSPPQQVYEQYF. The CDR3 nucleotides read TGTGCCAGCTCACCACCGCAACAGGTCTACGAGCAGTACTTC.

The rearrangement uses TRBV27 and TRBJ1-6, with 9 bases lining up with TRBD1. This CDR3 has 14 residues. With 5 bases clipped from V and 10 bases from J, the junction kept 6 bases outside the gene matches. Germline V gives CDR1 MNHEY, CDR2 SMNVEV (reference sequence). DNA for the CDR3: TGTGCCAGCAGTCGGGACAGGGATATGTCACCCCTCCACTTT. Protein sequence: CASSRDRDMSPLHF.

The rearrangement joins TRBV18 to TRBJ1-6; 8 bases line up with TRBD1. Germline V CDR1 and CDR2: KGHSH, LQKENI. Trimming took 6 bases from V and 8 from J; bases not matched to a gene: 6. CDR3 length: 14 residues. This CDR3 reads CASSSGTGYSPLHF. The CDR3, as DNA: TGTGCCAGCTCGTCCGGGACAGGCTATTCACCCCTCCACTTT.

This clone was seen once. The chain is built from TRBV5-4 and TRBJ1-1, with D tentatively TRBD1 (6 bases). The CDR3 runs 16 residues. V shed 3 bases and J shed 1 base, with 16 bases lying between them. Germline V gene sequence: CDR1 SGHNT, CDR2 YYREEE (reference sequence). The CDR3 protein is CASSSTGLGRNTEAFF. For the CDR3, the DNA is TGTGCCAGCAGCTCTACAGGGTTGGGTAGGAACACTGAAGCTTTCTTT.